This is a list of T cell receptor beta chains from one sample in a study of technical replicates of blood from a handful of donors. Using immunoSEQ multiplex PCR, the repertoire was profiled, and TCRdb retains in-frame clones only, with some absent. Altogether tens of thousands of clones are present, around 94% being singletons, with the ten largest covering over 0.2%. Sequencing was carried out using T cells isolated from PBMCs. The receptor source for this set is a human donor in good health. CDR3s include the opening cysteine and the closing phenylalanine or tryptophan. D genes are given only for firm matches. The size entry is marked missing in some rows and otherwise reads once, few, many or a size class.

V	J	D	size	CDR3	DNA
TRBV7-3	TRBJ2-1	TRBD1	NA	CASSRDRGLDEQFF	TGTGCCAGCAGCCGGGACAGGGGGCTGGATGAGCAGTTCTTC
TRBV29-1	TRBJ2-1	TRBD2	NA	CSVDHGAGGTNEQFF	TGCAGCGTCGACCACGGGGCGGGGGGGACCAATGAGCAGTTCTTC
TRBV6-5	TRBJ2-7	TRBD2	NA	CASSRGLAVYEQYF	TGTGCCAGCAGCCGGGGACTAGCGGTCTACGAGCAGTACTTC
TRBV5-1	TRBJ1-1	NA	once	CASSLGQWVSTEAFF	TGCGCCAGCAGCTTAGGACAGTGGGTGAGCACTGAAGCTTTCTTT
TRBV5-1	TRBJ2-7	NA	NA	CASSLGGLLLREQYF	TGCGCCAGCAGCTTGGGCGGGCTTCTCTTGCGCGAGCAGTACTTC
TRBV14	TRBJ2-7	TRBD1	NA	CASSRNTGGYSYEQYF	TGTGCCAGCAGCCGCAATACAGGGGGCTACTCCTACGAGCAGTACTTC
TRBV18	TRBJ1-1	NA	NA	CASSPTPQGAFF	TGTGCCAGCTCACCAACCCCCCAGGGAGCTTTCTTT
TRBV28	TRBJ2-2	TRBD2	NA	CASSFLAGGMAGELFF	TGTGCCAGCAGTTTCCTAGCGGGAGGTATGGCCGGGGAGCTGTTTTTT
TRBV11-2	TRBJ1-1	TRBD1	NA	CASSQTGANTEAFF	TGTGCCAGCAGTCAGACAGGGGCTAACACTGAAGCTTTCTTT
TRBV7-3	TRBJ2-1	NA	NA	CASSLTGGSSYNEQFF	TGTGCCAGCAGCTTAACTGGGGGGAGCTCCTACAATGAGCAGTTCTTC
TRBV6-5	TRBJ2-1	TRBD1	NA	CASRTGVNEQFF	TGTGCCAGCCGGACAGGGGTCAATGAGCAGTTCTTC
TRBV9	TRBJ2-1	TRBD1	NA	CASSARQGRNEQFF	TGTGCCAGCAGCGCCCGACAGGGTCGGAATGAGCAGTTCTTC